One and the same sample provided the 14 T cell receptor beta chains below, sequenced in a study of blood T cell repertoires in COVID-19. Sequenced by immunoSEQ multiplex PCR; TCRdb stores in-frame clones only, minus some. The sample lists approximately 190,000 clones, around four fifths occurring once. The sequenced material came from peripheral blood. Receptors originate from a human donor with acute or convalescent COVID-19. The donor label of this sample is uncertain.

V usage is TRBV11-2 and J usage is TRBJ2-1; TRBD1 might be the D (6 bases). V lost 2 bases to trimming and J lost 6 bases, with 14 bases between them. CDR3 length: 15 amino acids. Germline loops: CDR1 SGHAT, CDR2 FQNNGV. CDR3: CASSLTDTGLNEQFF. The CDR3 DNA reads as TGTGCCAGCAGCTTAACCGATACAGGGCTCAATGAGCAGTTCTTC. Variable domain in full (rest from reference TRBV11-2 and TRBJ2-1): EAGVAQSPRYKIIEKRQSVAFWCNPISGHATLYWYQQILGQGPKLLIQFQNNGVVDDSQLPKDRFSAERLKGVDSTLKIQPAKLEDSAVYLCASSLTDTGLNEQFFGPGTRLTVL.

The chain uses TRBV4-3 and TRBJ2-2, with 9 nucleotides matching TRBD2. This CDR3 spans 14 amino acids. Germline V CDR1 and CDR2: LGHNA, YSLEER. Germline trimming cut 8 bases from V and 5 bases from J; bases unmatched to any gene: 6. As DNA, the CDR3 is TGCGCCAGCGGGCTAGCGGGGAGAACCGGGGAGCTGTTTTTT. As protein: CASGLAGRTGELFF.

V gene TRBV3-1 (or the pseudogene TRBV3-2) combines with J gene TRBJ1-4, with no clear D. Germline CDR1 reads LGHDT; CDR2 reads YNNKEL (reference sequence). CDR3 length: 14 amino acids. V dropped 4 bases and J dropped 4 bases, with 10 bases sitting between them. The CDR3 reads CASSPRTGNEKLFF. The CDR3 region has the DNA TGTGCCAGCAGCCCACGTACGGGTAATGAAAAACTGTTTTTT.

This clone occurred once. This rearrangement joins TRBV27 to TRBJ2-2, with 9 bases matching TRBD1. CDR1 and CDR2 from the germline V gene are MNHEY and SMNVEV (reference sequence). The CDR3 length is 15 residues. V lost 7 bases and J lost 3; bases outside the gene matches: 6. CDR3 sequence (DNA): TGTGCCAGCACTAGGACAGGGGTGGACACCGGGGAGCTGTTTTTT. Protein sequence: CASTRTGVDTGELFF.

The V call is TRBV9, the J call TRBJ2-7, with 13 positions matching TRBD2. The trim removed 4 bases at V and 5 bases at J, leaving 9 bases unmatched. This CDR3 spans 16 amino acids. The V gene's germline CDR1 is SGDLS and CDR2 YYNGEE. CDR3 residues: CASSPRPGLAGNEQYF. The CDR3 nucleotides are TGTGCCAGCAGCCCCCGTCCGGGACTAGCGGGAAACGAGCAGTACTTC.

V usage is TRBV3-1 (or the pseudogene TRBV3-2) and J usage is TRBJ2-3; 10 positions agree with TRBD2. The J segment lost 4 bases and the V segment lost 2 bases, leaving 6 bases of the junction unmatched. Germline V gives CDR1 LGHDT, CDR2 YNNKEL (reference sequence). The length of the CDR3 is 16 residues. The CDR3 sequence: CASSQQSGRAADTQYF. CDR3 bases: TGTGCCAGCAGCCAACAAAGCGGGAGGGCCGCAGATACGCAGTATTTT.

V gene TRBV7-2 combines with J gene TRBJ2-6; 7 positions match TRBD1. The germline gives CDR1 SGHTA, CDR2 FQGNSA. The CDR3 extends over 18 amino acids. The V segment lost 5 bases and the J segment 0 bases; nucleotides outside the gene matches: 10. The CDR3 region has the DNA TGTGCCAGCAGCCCCCGGGACAGCCTCAGCTCTGGGGCCAACGTCCTGACTTTC. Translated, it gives CASSPRDSLSSGANVLTF. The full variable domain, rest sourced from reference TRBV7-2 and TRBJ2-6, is GAGVSQSPSNKVTEKGKDVELRCDPISGHTALYWYRQSLGQGLEFLIYFQGNSAPDKSGLPSDRFSAERTGGSVSTLTIQRTQQEDSAVYLCASSPRDSLSSGANVLTFGAGSRLTVL.

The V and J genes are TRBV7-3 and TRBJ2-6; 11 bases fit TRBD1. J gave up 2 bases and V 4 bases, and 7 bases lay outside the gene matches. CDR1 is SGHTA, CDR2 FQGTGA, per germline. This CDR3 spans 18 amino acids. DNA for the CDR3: TGTGCCAGCAGCTCCCCCGGGACAGGGGGAACTGGGGCCAACGTCCTGACTTTC. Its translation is CASSSPGTGGTGANVLTF.

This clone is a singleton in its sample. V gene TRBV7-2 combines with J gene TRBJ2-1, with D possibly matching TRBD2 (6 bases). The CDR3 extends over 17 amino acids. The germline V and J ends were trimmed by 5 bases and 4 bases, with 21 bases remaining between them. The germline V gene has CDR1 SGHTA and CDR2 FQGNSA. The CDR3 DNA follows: TGTGCCAGCAGCCAGCAGGTGGGGGGATCCCTTTACAATGAGCAGTTCTTC. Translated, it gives CASSQQVGGSLYNEQFF.

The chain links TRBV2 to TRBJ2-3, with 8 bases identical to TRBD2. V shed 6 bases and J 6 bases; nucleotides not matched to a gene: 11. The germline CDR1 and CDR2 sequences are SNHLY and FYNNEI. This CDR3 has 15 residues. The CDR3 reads CASRAVSGREDTQYF. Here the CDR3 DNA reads TGTGCCAGCAGAGCTGTAAGCGGGAGAGAGGATACGCAGTATTTT.

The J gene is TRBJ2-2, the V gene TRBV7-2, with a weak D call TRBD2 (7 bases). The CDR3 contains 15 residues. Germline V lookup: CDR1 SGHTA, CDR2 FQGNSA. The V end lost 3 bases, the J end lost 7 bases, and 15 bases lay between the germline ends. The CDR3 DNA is TGTGCCAGCAGCTTGGGAGGGGGATTTGGCGGGGAGCTGTTTTTT. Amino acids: CASSLGGGFGGELFF.

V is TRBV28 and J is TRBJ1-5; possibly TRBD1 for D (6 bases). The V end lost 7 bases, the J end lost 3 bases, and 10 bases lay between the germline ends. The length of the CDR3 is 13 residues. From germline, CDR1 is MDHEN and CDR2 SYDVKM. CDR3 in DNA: TGTGCCAGCAATCAGGGGATCAATCAGCCCCAGCATTTT. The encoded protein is CASNQGINQPQHF.

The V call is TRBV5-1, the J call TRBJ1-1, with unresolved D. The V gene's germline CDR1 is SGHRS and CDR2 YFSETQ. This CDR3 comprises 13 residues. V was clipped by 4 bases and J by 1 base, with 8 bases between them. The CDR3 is CASSPSQNTEAFF. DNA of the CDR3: TGCGCCAGCAGCCCTAGTCAGAACACTGAAGCTTTCTTT. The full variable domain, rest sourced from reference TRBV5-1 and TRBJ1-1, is KAGVTQTPRYLIKTRGQQVTLSCSPISGHRSVSWYQQTPGQGLQFLFEYFSETQRNKGNFPGRFSGRQFSNSRSEMNVSTLELGDSALYLCASSPSQNTEAFFGQGTRLTVV.

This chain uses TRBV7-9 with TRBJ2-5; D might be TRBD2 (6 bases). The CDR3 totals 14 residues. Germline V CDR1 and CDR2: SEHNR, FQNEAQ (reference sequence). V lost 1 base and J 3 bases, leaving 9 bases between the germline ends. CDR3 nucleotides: TGTGCCAGCAGCTTAGACAGGACTAAAGAGACCCAGTACTTC. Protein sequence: CASSLDRTKETQYF.